Following are 14 T cell receptor beta chains from one sample sequenced in a study of neurological immune-mediated disorders. TCRdb independently ran MiXCR on the 5' RACE reads; one entry per CDR3 protein. The sample has fewer than 85,000 distinct CDR3 sequences; under 4.5% are singletons. Time point indicated: longitudinal time-point 3. Sequenced: PBMCs. These receptors were collected from a woman in her sixties with multiple sclerosis.

The sample holds many counts of this clonotype. V usage is TRBV12-3 or TRBV12-4 and J usage is TRBJ2-1; D might be TRBD1 (6 bases). The CDR3 contains 15 residues. V lost 2 bases to trimming and J lost 5 bases, with 13 bases between them. CDR3 in amino acids: CASSLQGWDDNEQFF. The CDR3 nucleotides read TGTGCCAGCAGTTTACAGGGGTGGGATGACAATGAGCAGTTCTTC.

In this sample, this clonotype turned up many times. As DNA, the CDR3 is TGTGCCAGCAGACCACGGGACACAAACTATGGCTACACCTTC. Translated: CASRPRDTNYGYTF. V gene TRBV6-6 combines with J gene TRBJ1-2, with TRBD1 as a possible D gene (6 bases). This CDR3 is 14 amino acids long. Germline lookup yields CDR1 MNHNY and CDR2 SVGAGI (reference sequence). Trimming pared 6 bases from V and 2 bases from J, leaving 13 bases between.

This clonotype was found a few times. The DNA for the CDR3 is TGTGCCAGCAGTGAAGTCGGCAGGGGGCAGGGTCAGCCCCAGCATTTT. Translation gives CASSEVGRGQGQPQHF. This chain connects TRBV2 to TRBJ1-5; 8 bases align to TRBD1. Germline assignment: CDR1 SNHLY and CDR2 FYNNEI. J lost 6 bases, V lost 1 base, and 8 bases had no gene match. The CDR3 has 16 residues.

This clonotype occurred many times. This sequence joins TRBV20-1 and TRBJ2-5; D not certain. CDR1 DFQATT and CDR2 SNEGSKA come from the germline V gene (reference sequence). V was trimmed by 6 bases and J by 5 bases, leaving 13 bases between them. The CDR3 is 12 amino acids. The CDR3 reads CSAGIGWETQYF. DNA of the CDR3: TGCAGTGCCGGAATAGGTTGGGAGACCCAGTACTTC.

This clonotype was picked up many times. The chain uses TRBV20-1 and TRBJ1-5, with unresolved D. V was trimmed by 5 bases and J by 4 bases, leaving 9 bases between them. Germline CDR1 DFQATT, CDR2 SNEGSKA (reference sequence). CDR3 length: 12 residues. CDR3 DNA: TGCAGTGCTGCACGGGTGAATCAGCCCCAGCATTTT. Translated: CSAARVNQPQHF.

In its sample, this clonotype was seen many times. The chain couples TRBV7-9 to TRBJ2-7; TRBD2 matches 7 bases. Germline trimming cut 2 bases from V and 5 bases from J; bases unmatched to any gene: 0. CDR3 length equals 12 residues. CDR1 SEHNR and CDR2 FQNEAQ come from the germline V gene (reference sequence). DNA for the CDR3: TGTGCCAGCAGCTTAAGCGGGGACGAGCAGTACTTC. It is translated as CASSLSGDEQYF.

This clonotype was seen at least ten times. The chain couples TRBV20-1 to TRBJ1-3, with TRBD1 matching 8 bases. Germline V gene data show CDR1 as DFQATT and CDR2 as SNEGSKA (reference sequence). This CDR3 has 15 amino acids. The V segment lost 3 bases and the J segment 1 base; nucleotides outside the gene matches: 5. The CDR3 loop reads CSARSTGASGNTIYF. The CDR3 DNA sequence: TGCAGTGCTAGGTCGACAGGGGCATCTGGAAACACCATATATTTT.

This clonotype was seen many times. The J gene is TRBJ1-2, the V gene TRBV29-1; D not resolved. The CDR3 has 9 amino acids. Trimming took 3 bases from V and 5 from J, leaving 1 base between them. The V gene's germline CDR1 is SQVTM and CDR2 ANQGSEA. CDR3 residues: CSVDYGYTF. The CDR3 DNA reads TGCAGCGTTGATTATGGCTACACCTTC.

This clonotype has more than one count but fewer than ten. The chain links TRBV5-1 to TRBJ2-7; 8 bases are shared with TRBD1. V was clipped by 9 bases and J by 4 bases; unmatched bases: 12. The germline CDR1 and CDR2 sequences are SGHRS and YFSETQ. This CDR3 has 14 residues. CDR3 sequence reads: CANRPQGAIYEQYF. As DNA, the CDR3 is TGCGCCAACAGGCCGCAGGGGGCGATTTACGAGCAGTACTTC.

This clonotype was picked up many times. The chain employs TRBV20-1 and TRBJ2-5; 7 bases align to TRBD1. Unmatched junction bases numbered 6, after V lost 3 bases and J lost 5 bases. The CDR3 has 13 amino acids. Germline values: CDR1 DFQATT, CDR2 SNEGSKA (reference sequence). Here the CDR3 DNA reads TGCAGTGCTAGGAGGGGGCTGGTGGAGACCCAGTACTTC. Translating gives CSARRGLVETQYF.

This clonotype occurred many times. The J gene is TRBJ1-5, the V gene TRBV28; tentative D call: TRBD1 (5 bases). V was trimmed by 7 bases and J by 11 bases, leaving 15 bases between them. Germline V lookup: CDR1 MDHEN, CDR2 SYDVKM. The CDR3 contains 12 residues. CDR3 bases: TGTGCCAGCAATATTCAGGGATTAGCCCAGCATTTT. This translates into CASNIQGLAQHF.

The table lists this clonotype with many counts. The CDR3 protein is CASSYGQLSYEQYF. In DNA form, the CDR3 reads TGTGCCAGCAGTTATGGCCAGCTCTCCTACGAGCAGTACTTC. The chain couples TRBV6-6 to TRBJ2-7; D not resolved. The V end lost 3 bases, the J end lost 0 bases, and 9 bases lay between the germline ends. The CDR3 covers 14 residues. Per germline, CDR1 MNHNY and CDR2 SVGAGI (reference sequence).

The chain employs TRBV18 and TRBJ1-5, with 7 bases matching TRBD1. Germline V CDR1 and CDR2: KGHSH, LQKENI. V lost 5 bases, J lost 0 bases, and 4 bases stayed unmatched. The length of the CDR3 is 15 residues. In DNA form, the CDR3 reads TGTGCCAGCTCATCCGGGACAGTTAGCAATCAGCCCCAGCATTTT. It yields the protein CASSSGTVSNQPQHF. Full variable domain (missing parts from reference TRBV18 and TRBJ1-5): NAGVMQNPRHLVRRRGQEARLRCSPMKGHSHVYWYRQLPEEGLKFMVYLQKENIIDESGMPKERFSAEFPKEGPSILRIQQVVRGDSAAYFCASSSGTVSNQPQHFGDGTRLSIL.

This clonotype was seen ten or more times. J is TRBJ1-4 and V is TRBV18; TRBD1 agrees at 7 bases. This CDR3 is built from 15 residues. Looked up from germline, CDR1 is KGHSH and CDR2 is LQKENI. J gave up 5 bases and V 1 base, and 4 bases lay outside the gene matches. The CDR3 region is CASSPRAQGNEKLFF. CDR3 sequence (DNA): TGTGCCAGCTCACCACGGGCACAGGGGAATGAAAAACTGTTTTTT.